The clone carrying this T cell receptor (beta chain) was recorded a few times. The antigen is not known. The V gene lost 6 bases and the J gene lost 0 bases, with 6 bases spanning the gap. The CDR3 is 13 amino acids. Germline CDR1 is SGHTA and CDR2 is FQGNSA. The source of the sample is a study of blood T cells in healthy people across ages. The study, taken as a whole, reports: A roughly linear fall in TCR beta diversity per million T cells was seen with increasing age.

Drawn from each donor were roughly 10 milliliters of peripheral blood. Then a second PCR, running about 6 to 11 cycles, was carried out with a sample-barcoded 5' primer and a J-beta primer mix. TCRdb reanalysed the 5' RACE reads using MiXCR and keeps one entry per CDR3 protein. The sample contains about 1.8 million distinct CDR3 sequences, around half of which appear only once. The sequenced sample was blood. V is TRBV7-2 and J is TRBJ1-5; D is possibly TRBD1 (5 bases). The sequence was collected from a woman aged 40 to 50 in good health. The CDR3 protein is CASRDNSNQPQHF. The CDR3 DNA is TGTGCCAGCAGGGACAATAGCAATCAGCCCCAGCATTTT.